The present TCR beta chain was sequenced within a study of T cell responses to AZD1222 COVID-19 vaccine. Notes on this clone: A read error may account for a junction end that differs from germline.

Germline CDR1 is LNHNV and CDR2 is YYDKDF (reference sequence). The CDR3 loop spans 13 amino acids. Repertoires were generated with immunoSEQ multiplex PCR, while TCRdb's copy carries only in-frame clones and drops some. Among approximately 170,000 clones listed, approximately 90% were seen once. The TCR originated in an adult in good health. The sample consisted of peripheral blood, taken on day 0 of AZD1222 vaccination. The chain is built from TRBV15 and TRBJ1-4; D possibly corresponds to TRBD1 (6 bases). This chain's CDR3 is CATRRGGGEKLFF. The CDR3 bases are TGTGCCACCAGGAGAGGAGGGGGTGAAAAACTGTTTTTT.